This T cell receptor (beta chain) derives from a study of cytomegalovirus exposure and HLA in healthy donors. Study results and caveats: Earlier analysis looked at TCR beta V segments, and most were productive about 90% or about 30% of the time.

The PCR made use of 60 Vbeta and 13 Jbeta primers. Clones were read by immunoSEQ multiplex PCR, and TCRdb kept only the in-frame ones, dropping some. Of over 80,000 clones listed, roughly 60% are singletons. CDR3 length: 15 amino acids. Germline V CDR1 and CDR2: SEHNR, FQNEAQ (reference sequence). Losses at the gene ends were 7 bases for V and 4 bases for J; bases not matched to a gene: 9. As concerns this clone: Its cognate antigen is unknown.

Sequencing was done on a sample of PBMCs. V gene TRBV7-9 combines with J gene TRBJ1-1; TRBD1 matches at 10 bases. This clonotype originated in a boy younger than 18 in good health and CMV-seropositive. The CDR3, as DNA: TGTGCCAGCATCCCCTGGGGACAGGGGAGCACTGAAGCTTTCTTT. Encoded protein: CASIPWGQGSTEAFF.